Below are 4 T cell receptor beta chains sequenced from a single sample in a study of CD8 T cells in ankylosing spondylitis. TCRdb used MiXCR to reprocess the 5' RACE reads, holding one entry per CDR3 protein. The data show 250,000 to 300,000 distinct CDR3 sequences, 18% seen once. Material for sequencing was blood, either unsorted or a sorted T cell fraction (not recorded which). These receptors were collected from a male donor with ankylosing spondylitis or in good health (not recorded which).

The table lists this clonotype with a count of one. The rearrangement links TRBV12-3 or TRBV12-4 to TRBJ1-4; D perhaps matches TRBD1 (6 bases). The length of the CDR3 is 14 residues. Trimming cost V 7 bases and J 7 bases, with 16 bases left between them. The CDR3 protein is CASTPQGLGEKLFF. The CDR3 bases are TGTGCCAGCACCCCACAGGGACTAGGTGAAAAACTGTTTTTT.

This clonotype was seen more than once but under ten times. CDR3 coding DNA: TGCAGTGCTGGGGGCTATACCCACGAGGAGGAGGTTGAGCAGTACTTC. Its protein is CSAGGYTHEEEVEQYF. This chain connects TRBV20-1 to TRBJ2-7, with D possibly being TRBD1 (6 bases). V gave up 5 bases and J gave up 7 bases, with 27 bases separating them. The germline CDR1 and CDR2 sequences are DFQATT and SNEGSKA (reference sequence). This CDR3 is 16 amino acids long.

The chain carries TRBV5-1 and TRBJ1-2; no clear D gene. The CDR3 length is 13 residues. V shed 4 bases and J shed 3 bases, with 10 bases lying between them. From germline, CDR1 is SGHRS and CDR2 YFSETQ. CDR3 amino acids: CASSDSPHYGYTF. CDR3 coding DNA: TGCGCCAGCAGCGATTCTCCTCACTATGGCTACACCTTC.

CDR3 DNA: TGCGCCAGCAGCTCTCACAGGCAGGGGAGCCACGAGCAGTACTTC. Amino acid sequence: CASSSHRQGSHEQYF. This rearrangement joins TRBV4-3 to TRBJ2-7, with D maybe TRBD1 (6 bases). Per the germline V gene, CDR1 is LGHNA and CDR2 is YSLEER. The CDR3 covers 15 residues. Trimming shortened V by 5 bases and J by 5 bases, and 19 bases separated the two germline ends.